In its sample, the clone carrying this T cell receptor beta chain was seen a few times. Its antigen is not identified. This specimen comes from a study of post-analysis software for immune sequencing data. Study details: Multiple sclerosis in the patients followed relapsing-remitting, secondary progressive and progressive-relapsing courses.

Study-wide results and caveats: With TRBV5-6, TRBV5-1 and TRBV20-1 included, roughly five TRBV segments were more frequent in patients than in controls. In multiple sclerosis, normalized Chao1 diversity was significantly below that of controls.

cDNA libraries for TCR beta contained unique molecular identifiers. When about 1 to 11 million T cells were used, they gave roughly 500,000 cDNA molecules. TCRdb reprocessed the PCR reads with MiXCR, giving one entry per CDR3 protein. The table records a few hundred thousand distinct CDR3 sequences, over 30% of them present only once. Per germline, CDR1 LGHNT and CDR2 FRNRAP. Trimming shortened V by 2 bases and J by 5 bases, and 19 bases separated the two germline ends. This CDR3 comprises 16 residues. The specimen was blood. The chain employs TRBV12-5 and TRBJ2-7; weak D call: TRBD2 (5 bases). This clonotype originated in a girl aged 2 to 10 with multiple sclerosis. Written as DNA, the CDR3 is TGTGCTAGTGGTTTGTTCGGAGGTGGCAGATCCAACGAGCAGTACTTC. It is translated as CASGLFGGGRSNEQYF.